Below, 20 T cell receptor beta chains from the same sample are listed, as sequenced in a study of blood T cells in healthy people across ages. Combining a sample-barcoded 5' primer with a J-beta primer mix, a second PCR ran for roughly 6 to 11 cycles. TCRdb redid the calling of the 5' RACE reads with MiXCR, one entry per CDR3 protein. The table includes roughly 410,000 distinct CDR3 sequences, more than 45% detected once. Source material: blood. The receptors stem from a man aged 55 to 69 in good health.

This clonotype has just a few counts. V gene TRBV20-1 combines with J gene TRBJ1-5; 8 bases line up with TRBD1. Germline V gene lookup returns CDR1 DFQATT and CDR2 SNEGSKA (reference sequence). This CDR3 is 15 amino acids long. V shed 0 bases, J shed 7 bases, and the junction held 8 bases outside the gene matches. For the CDR3, the DNA is TGCAGTGCTAGAGATAGGTCAGGGGGCGGACAGCCCCAGCATTTT. This gives the protein CSARDRSGGGQPQHF.

This clonotype was seen only a few times. This sequence joins TRBV12-3 or TRBV12-4 and TRBJ2-7; D gene ambiguous. This CDR3 has 13 residues. V was cut by 3 bases and J by 2 bases, with 8 bases left in between. CDR3 loop: CASSFGSAYEQYF. The CDR3 nucleotides are TGTGCCAGCAGTTTTGGTTCCGCCTACGAGCAGTACTTC.

This clonotype appeared a few times. The chain couples TRBV30 to TRBJ2-7, with 10 positions matching TRBD1. CDR1 is GTSNPN, CDR2 SVGIG, per germline (reference sequence). The CDR3 loop spans 15 amino acids. Germline trimming cut 4 bases from V and 3 bases from J; bases unmatched to any gene: 9. The CDR3, as DNA: TGTGCCTGGACTAGGGGGACAGGGGTGATCTACGAGCAGTACTTC. The encoded protein is CAWTRGTGVIYEQYF.

A few counts support this clonotype. This chain links TRBV5-4 with TRBJ2-3, with no clear D. Between the trimmed V and J ends, which lost 4 bases and 2 bases, there was a span of 11 bases. The CDR3 consists of 14 residues. Germline loops: CDR1 SGHNT, CDR2 YYREEE (reference sequence). CDR3 sequence (DNA): TGTGCCAGCAGCCTACTGTTCAACACAGATACGCAGTATTTT. Translating gives CASSLLFNTDTQYF.

V usage is TRBV7-9 and J usage is TRBJ2-7; TRBD1 agrees at 7 bases. The V gene's germline CDR1 is SEHNR and CDR2 FQNEAQ (reference sequence). Unmatched junction bases numbered 13, after V lost 4 bases and J lost 7 bases. The CDR3 runs to 15 residues. CDR3 amino acids: CASSSNRGSYNEQYF. CDR3 DNA sequence: TGTGCCAGCAGCTCTAACAGGGGAAGCTACAATGAGCAGTACTTC. The complete variable domain, with remaining parts taken from reference TRBV7-9 and TRBJ2-7, reads DTGVSQNPRHKITKRGQNVTFRCDPISEHNRLYWYRQTLGQGPEFLTYFQNEAQLEKSRLLSDRFSAERPKGSFSTLEIQRTEQGDSAMYLCASSSNRGSYNEQYFGPGTRLTVT.

The chain couples TRBV6-2 or TRBV6-3 to TRBJ2-3; TRBD2 agrees at 8 bases. Germline V gene sequence: CDR1 MNHEY, CDR2 SVGEGT. J lost 0 bases, V lost 10 bases, and 6 bases had no gene match. The CDR3 sequence is 14 residues long. For the CDR3, the DNA is TGTGCCACCCAAATAGCGGGGAGCACAGATACGCAGTATTTT. Protein: CATQIAGSTDTQYF.

This rearrangement joins TRBV20-1 to TRBJ2-5; 7 nucleotides align to TRBD1. V gave up 5 bases and J gave up 5 bases; unmatched junction bases: 11. The germline V gene encodes CDR1 DFQATT and CDR2 SNEGSKA (reference sequence). CDR3 length: 14 amino acids. The CDR3 reads CSASRRQGGETQYF. The CDR3 DNA reads TGCAGTGCTTCCCGGAGACAGGGCGGGGAGACCCAGTACTTC.

This rearrangement joins TRBV7-3 to TRBJ2-3, with TRBD2 as a possible D gene (6 bases). Trimming removed 6 bases at V and 6 bases at J, with 22 bases between. The length of the CDR3 is 16 residues. Germline CDR1 is SGHTA and CDR2 is FQGTGA. This CDR3 reads CASSFNGAGYGDTQYF. For the CDR3, the DNA is TGTGCCAGCAGTTTTAATGGGGCGGGATACGGCGATACGCAGTATTTT. Variable domain in full (rest from reference TRBV7-3 and TRBJ2-3): GAGVSQTPSNKVTEKGKYVELRCDPISGHTALYWYRQSLGQGPEFLIYFQGTGAADDSGLPNDRFFAVRPEGSVSTLKIQRTERGDSAVYLCASSFNGAGYGDTQYFGPGTRLTVL.

This clonotype occurred a few times. This chain joins TRBV6-5 and TRBJ2-6; the D is unclear. The CDR3 totals 15 residues. V was cut by 1 base and J by 0 bases, with 4 bases left in between. CDR1 is MNHEY and CDR2 is SVGAGI in the germline V gene. CDR3 residues: CASSYFSSGANVLTF. CDR3 coding DNA: TGTGCCAGCAGTTACTTTTCCTCTGGGGCCAACGTCCTGACTTTC.

The gene calls are TRBV29-1 and TRBJ2-7, with TRBD2 matching over 8 bases. The CDR3 length is 12 residues. Germline assignment: CDR1 SQVTM and CDR2 ANQGSEA. J gave up 3 bases and V 6 bases, and 4 bases lay outside the gene matches. CDR3 coding DNA: TGCAGCGTGGGGACTAGAAGCTACGAGCAGTACTTC. Protein sequence: CSVGTRSYEQYF.

This chain connects TRBV7-2 to TRBJ2-6, with D possibly being TRBD1 or TRBD2 (7 bases each). The germline V gene has CDR1 SGHTA and CDR2 FQGNSA. V shed 5 bases and J shed 0 bases, with 14 bases lying between them. The CDR3 consists of 17 residues. CDR3 nucleotide sequence: TGTGCCAGCAGCCCGACAGGGAGGGCCTCTGGGGCCAACGTCCTGACTTTC. Translating gives CASSPTGRASGANVLTF.

The gene calls are TRBV29-1 and TRBJ2-1, with D maybe TRBD2 (6 bases). The germline V and J ends were trimmed by 5 bases and 7 bases, with 15 bases remaining between them. Germline V gene lookup returns CDR1 SQVTM and CDR2 ANQGSEA. The CDR3 is made up of 13 amino acids. The CDR3 DNA sequence: TGCAGCGTTCGGGACTCGATGTTAAATGAGCAGTTCTTC. Translated, it gives CSVRDSMLNEQFF.

This chain uses TRBV11-1 with TRBJ2-1, with 7 bases fitting TRBD2. CDR3 length: 13 amino acids. CDR1 and CDR2 (germline): SGHAT, FQDESV (reference sequence). V shed 5 bases, J shed 9 bases, and the junction held 7 bases outside the gene matches. CDR3 protein: CASSVGRGGEQFF. CDR3 DNA sequence: TGTGCCAGCAGCGTAGGGAGGGGTGGTGAGCAGTTCTTC.

This clonotype came up many times. The chain employs TRBV10-3 and TRBJ2-3; possibly TRBD1 for D (6 bases). V was pared by 10 bases and J by 0 bases, with 14 bases between. Germline V gene lookup returns CDR1 ENHRY and CDR2 SYGVKD. The length of the CDR3 is 14 residues. The CDR3 here is CATKRTESTDTQYF. In DNA, the CDR3 is TGTGCCACCAAAAGGACAGAAAGCACAGATACGCAGTATTTT.

Many counts were recorded for this clonotype. The chain has TRBV6-2 or TRBV6-3 and TRBJ2-7; D tentatively fits TRBD1 or TRBD2 (5 bases each). This CDR3 has 13 amino acids. The germline V and J ends were trimmed by 5 bases and 3 bases, with 11 bases remaining between them. Germline lookup yields CDR1 MNHEY and CDR2 SVGEGT. The CDR3 spells CASSTGRSYEQYF. The DNA for the CDR3 is TGTGCCAGCAGTACGGGACGGAGCTACGAGCAGTACTTC.

The chain couples TRBV4-3 to TRBJ2-1; 11 bases agree with TRBD2. Looked up from germline, CDR1 is LGHNA and CDR2 is YSLEER. This CDR3 spans 15 amino acids. V lost 4 bases, J lost 6 bases, and 5 bases stayed unmatched. The CDR3 nucleotides read TGCGCCAGCAGCCGCCGACTAGCGGGAACCAATGAGCAGTTCTTC. This codes for CASSRRLAGTNEQFF.

A few counts support this clonotype. The gene calls are TRBV6-5 and TRBJ2-3, with no clear D. Germline CDR1 and CDR2: MNHEY and SVGAGI. Deletions cut 2 bases from V and 1 base from J, with 10 bases between. The CDR3 consists of 15 residues. The CDR3 loop reads CASSYRSYGTDTQYF. The CDR3 bases are TGTGCCAGCAGTTACAGGAGCTATGGCACAGATACGCAGTATTTT.

The gene calls are TRBV10-3 and TRBJ2-5; 9 bases agree with TRBD2. Germline CDR1 reads ENHRY; CDR2 reads SYGVKD. The J segment lost 11 bases and the V segment lost 5 bases, leaving 15 bases of the junction unmatched. The length of the CDR3 is 15 residues. The CDR3 sequence: CAISKGSGSYNEQYF. The CDR3 DNA reads as TGTGCCATCAGTAAAGGTAGCGGGAGTTACAATGAGCAGTACTTC.

The V and J genes are TRBV12-3 or TRBV12-4 and TRBJ2-1; D perhaps matches TRBD1 (6 bases). The CDR3 totals 16 residues. V was clipped by 2 bases and J by 12 bases, with 23 bases between them. In nucleotides, the CDR3 is TGTGCCAGCAGTTTACTCCGAAGGGGCCGGGCCAGGGGGCAGTTCTTC. Translated: CASSLLRRGRARGQFF.

This clonotype was recorded at least ten times. The J gene is TRBJ2-7, the V gene TRBV7-2; the D gene is possibly TRBD2 (6 bases). V was pared by 0 bases and J by 0 bases, with 12 bases between. Looked up from germline, CDR1 is SGHTA and CDR2 is FQGNSA. CDR3 size: 16 residues. The CDR3 sequence is CASSLAGTGVSYEQYF. The CDR3 nucleotides read TGTGCCAGCAGCTTAGCAGGGACGGGAGTCTCCTACGAGCAGTACTTC.